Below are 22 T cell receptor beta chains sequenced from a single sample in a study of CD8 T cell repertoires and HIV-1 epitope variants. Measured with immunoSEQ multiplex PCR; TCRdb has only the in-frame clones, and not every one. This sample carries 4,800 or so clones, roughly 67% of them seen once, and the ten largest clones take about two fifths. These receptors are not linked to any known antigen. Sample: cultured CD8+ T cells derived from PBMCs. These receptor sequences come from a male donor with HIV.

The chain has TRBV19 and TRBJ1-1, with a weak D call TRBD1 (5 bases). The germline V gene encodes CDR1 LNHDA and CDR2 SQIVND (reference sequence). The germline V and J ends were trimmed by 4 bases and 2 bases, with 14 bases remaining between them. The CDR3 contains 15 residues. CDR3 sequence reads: CASSTHDSFNTEAFF. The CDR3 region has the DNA TGTGCCAGTAGTACACATGACAGCTTCAACACTGAAGCTTTCTTT.

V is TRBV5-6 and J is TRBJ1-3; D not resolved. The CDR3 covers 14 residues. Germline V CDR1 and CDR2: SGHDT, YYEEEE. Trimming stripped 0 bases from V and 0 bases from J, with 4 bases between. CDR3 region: CASSLGSSGNTIYF. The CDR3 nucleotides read TGTGCCAGCAGCTTGGGGTCCTCTGGAAACACCATATATTTT.

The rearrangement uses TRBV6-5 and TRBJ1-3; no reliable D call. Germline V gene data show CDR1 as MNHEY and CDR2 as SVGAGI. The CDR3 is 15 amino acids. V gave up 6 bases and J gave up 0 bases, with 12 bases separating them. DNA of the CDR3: TGTGCCAGCAGACAGACCGGGGACTCTGGAAACACCATATATTTT. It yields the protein CASRQTGDSGNTIYF.

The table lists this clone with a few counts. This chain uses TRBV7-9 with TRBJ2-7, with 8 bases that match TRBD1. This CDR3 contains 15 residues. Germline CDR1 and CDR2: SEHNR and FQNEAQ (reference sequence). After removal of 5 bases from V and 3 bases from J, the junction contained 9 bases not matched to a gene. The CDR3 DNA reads TGTGCCAGCAGCCTATCGACAGGGGAGTACTACGAGCAGTACTTC. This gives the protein CASSLSTGEYYEQYF.

The CDR3 protein is CASSPIGGSGNTIYF. CDR3 sequence (DNA): TGTGCCAGCAGTCCTATTGGGGGTTCTGGAAACACCATATATTTT. The J gene is TRBJ1-3, the V gene TRBV28; D might be TRBD1 (5 bases). V was shortened by 5 bases and J by 1 base, with 12 bases between the two germline ends. Germline CDR1 is MDHEN and CDR2 is SYDVKM. The CDR3 length is 15 residues.

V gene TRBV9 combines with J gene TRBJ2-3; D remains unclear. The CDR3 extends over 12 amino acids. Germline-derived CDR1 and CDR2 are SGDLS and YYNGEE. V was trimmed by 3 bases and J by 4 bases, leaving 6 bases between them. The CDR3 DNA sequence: TGTGCCAGCAGCGCCGGGTCAGATACGCAGTATTTT. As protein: CASSAGSDTQYF.

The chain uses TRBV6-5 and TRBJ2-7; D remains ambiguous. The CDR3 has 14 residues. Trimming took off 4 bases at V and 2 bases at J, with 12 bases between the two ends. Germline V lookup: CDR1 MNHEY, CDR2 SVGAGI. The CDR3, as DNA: TGTGCCAGCAGTTCAGATGTCTCGGCCTACGAGCAGTACTTC. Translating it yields CASSSDVSAYEQYF.

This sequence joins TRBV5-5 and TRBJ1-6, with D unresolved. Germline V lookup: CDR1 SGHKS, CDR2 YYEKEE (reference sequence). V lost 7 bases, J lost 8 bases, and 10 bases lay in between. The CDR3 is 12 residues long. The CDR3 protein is CASRWMDSPLHF. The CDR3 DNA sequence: TGTGCCAGCCGTTGGATGGATTCACCCCTCCACTTT.

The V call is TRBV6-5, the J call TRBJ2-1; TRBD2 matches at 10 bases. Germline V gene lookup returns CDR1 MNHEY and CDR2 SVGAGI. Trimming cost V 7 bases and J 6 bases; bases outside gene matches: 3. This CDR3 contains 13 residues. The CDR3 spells CASKREGGNEQFF. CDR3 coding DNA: TGTGCCAGCAAGCGGGAGGGCGGCAATGAGCAGTTCTTC.

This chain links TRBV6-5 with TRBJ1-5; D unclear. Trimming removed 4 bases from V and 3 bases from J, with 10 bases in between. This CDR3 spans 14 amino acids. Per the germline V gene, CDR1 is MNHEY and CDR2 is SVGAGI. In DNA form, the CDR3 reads TGTGCCAGCAGTTCTTACGACAACAATCAGCCCCAGCATTTT. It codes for CASSSYDNNQPQHF.

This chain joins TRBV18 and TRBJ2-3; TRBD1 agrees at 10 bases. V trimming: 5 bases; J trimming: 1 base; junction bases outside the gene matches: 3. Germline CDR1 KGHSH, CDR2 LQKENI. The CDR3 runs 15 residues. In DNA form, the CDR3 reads TGTGCCAGCTCAGACAGGGGGCGGGGCACAGATACGCAGTATTTT. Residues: CASSDRGRGTDTQYF. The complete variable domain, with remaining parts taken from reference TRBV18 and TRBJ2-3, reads NAGVMQNPRHLVRRRGQEARLRCSPMKGHSHVYWYRQLPEEGLKFMVYLQKENIIDESGMPKERFSAEFPKEGPSILRIQQVVRGDSAAYFCASSDRGRGTDTQYFGPGTRLTVL.

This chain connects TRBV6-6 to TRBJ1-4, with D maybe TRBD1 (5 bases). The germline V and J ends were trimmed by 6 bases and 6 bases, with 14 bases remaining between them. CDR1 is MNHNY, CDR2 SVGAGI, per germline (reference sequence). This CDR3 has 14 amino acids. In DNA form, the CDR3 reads TGTGCCAGCAGGAACGGGGCGAGGGATGAAAAACTGTTTTTT. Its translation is CASRNGARDEKLFF.

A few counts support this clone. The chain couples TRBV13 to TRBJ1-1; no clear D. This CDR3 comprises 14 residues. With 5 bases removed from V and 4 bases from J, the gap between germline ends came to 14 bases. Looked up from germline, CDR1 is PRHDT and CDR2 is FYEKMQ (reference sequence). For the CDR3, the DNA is TGTGCCAGCAGCCCCAAGAGGGCTTCCACTGAAGCTTTCTTT. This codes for CASSPKRASTEAFF.

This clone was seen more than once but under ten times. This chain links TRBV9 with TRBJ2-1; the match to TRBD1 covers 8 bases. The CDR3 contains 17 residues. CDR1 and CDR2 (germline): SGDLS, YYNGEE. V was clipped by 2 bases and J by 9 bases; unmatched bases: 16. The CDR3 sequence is CASSVSPGGPRPPEQFF. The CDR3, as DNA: TGTGCCAGCAGCGTCTCCCCAGGGGGCCCTCGGCCACCTGAGCAGTTCTTC.

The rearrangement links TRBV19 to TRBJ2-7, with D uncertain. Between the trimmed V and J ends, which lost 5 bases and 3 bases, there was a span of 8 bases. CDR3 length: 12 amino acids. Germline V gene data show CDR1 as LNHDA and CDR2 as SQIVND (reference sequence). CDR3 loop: CASSFSSYEQYF. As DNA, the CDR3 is TGTGCCAGTAGTTTTTCTAGCTACGAGCAGTACTTC.

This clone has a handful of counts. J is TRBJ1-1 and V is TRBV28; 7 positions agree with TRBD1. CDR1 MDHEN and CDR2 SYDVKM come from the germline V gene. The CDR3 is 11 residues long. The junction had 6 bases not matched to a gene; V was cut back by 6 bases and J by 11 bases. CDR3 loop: CASSFSGGAFF. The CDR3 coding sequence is TGTGCCAGCAGCTTTTCAGGGGGGGCTTTCTTT. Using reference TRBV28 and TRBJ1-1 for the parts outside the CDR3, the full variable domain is DVKVTQSSRYLVKRTGEKVFLECVQDMDHENMFWYRQDPGLGLRLIYFSYDVKMKEKGDIPEGYSVSREKKERFSLILESASTNQTSMYLCASSFSGGAFFGQGTRLTVV.

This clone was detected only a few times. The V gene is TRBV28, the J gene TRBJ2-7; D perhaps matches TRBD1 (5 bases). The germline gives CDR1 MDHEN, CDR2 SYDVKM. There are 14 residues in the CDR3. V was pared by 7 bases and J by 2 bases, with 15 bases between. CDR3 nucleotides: TGTGCCAGCAATTTCCAGGGTGTTGCCTACGAGCAGTACTTC. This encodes CASNFQGVAYEQYF.

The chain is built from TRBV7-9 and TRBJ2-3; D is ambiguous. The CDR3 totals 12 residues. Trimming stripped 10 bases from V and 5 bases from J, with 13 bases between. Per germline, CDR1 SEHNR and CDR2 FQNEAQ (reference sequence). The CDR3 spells CATASVGDTQYF. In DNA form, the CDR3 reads TGTGCCACCGCATCAGTAGGAGATACGCAGTATTTT.

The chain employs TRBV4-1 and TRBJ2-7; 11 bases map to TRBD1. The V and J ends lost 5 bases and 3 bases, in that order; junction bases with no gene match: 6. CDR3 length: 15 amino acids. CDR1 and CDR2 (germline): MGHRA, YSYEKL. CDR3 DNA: TGCGCCAGCAGCGGATCGGGGACAGGGGGCTACGAGCAGTACTTC. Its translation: CASSGSGTGGYEQYF.

The CDR3 reads CASSQEVPLAGGPNEQFF. In DNA form, the CDR3 reads TGCGCCAGCAGCCAAGAAGTCCCCCTAGCGGGGGGTCCAAATGAGCAGTTCTTC. The chain is built from TRBV4-3 and TRBJ2-1; 11 bases align to TRBD2. The CDR3 is made up of 18 amino acids. CDR1 is LGHNA, CDR2 YSLEER, per germline. With 0 bases clipped from V and 7 bases from J, the junction kept 11 bases outside the gene matches.

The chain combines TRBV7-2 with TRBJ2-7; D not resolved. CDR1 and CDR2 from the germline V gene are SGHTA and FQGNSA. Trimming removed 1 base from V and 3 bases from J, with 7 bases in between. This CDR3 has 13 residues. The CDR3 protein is CASSLGTVYEQYF. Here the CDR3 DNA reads TGTGCCAGCAGCTTAGGGACCGTCTACGAGCAGTACTTC.

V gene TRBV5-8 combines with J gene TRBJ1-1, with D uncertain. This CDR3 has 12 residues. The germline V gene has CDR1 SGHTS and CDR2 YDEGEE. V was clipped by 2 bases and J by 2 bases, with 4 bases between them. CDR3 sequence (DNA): TGTGCCAGCAGCTTTGGTAACACTGAAGCTTTCTTT. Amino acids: CASSFGNTEAFF.